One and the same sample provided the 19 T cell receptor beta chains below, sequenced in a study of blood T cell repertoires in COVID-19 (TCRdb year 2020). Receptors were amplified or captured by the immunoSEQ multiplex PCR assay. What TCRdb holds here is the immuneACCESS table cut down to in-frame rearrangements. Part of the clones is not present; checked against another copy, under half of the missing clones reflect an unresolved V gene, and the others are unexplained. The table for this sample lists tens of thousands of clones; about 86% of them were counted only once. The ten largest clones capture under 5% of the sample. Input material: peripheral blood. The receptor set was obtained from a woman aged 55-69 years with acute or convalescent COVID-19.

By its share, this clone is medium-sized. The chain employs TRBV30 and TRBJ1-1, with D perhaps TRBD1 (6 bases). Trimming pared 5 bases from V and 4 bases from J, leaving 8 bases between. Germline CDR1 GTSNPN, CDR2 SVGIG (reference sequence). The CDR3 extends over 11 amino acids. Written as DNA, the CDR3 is TGTGCCTGGGCCAGGGGCACTGAAGCTTTCTTT. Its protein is CAWARGTEAFF.

CDR3 sequence (DNA): TGTGCCAGCAGTTGGACAGGTGATGGCTACACCTTC. It yields the protein CASSWTGDGYTF. This chain connects TRBV12-3 or TRBV12-4 to TRBJ1-2; TRBD1 matches at 7 bases. This CDR3 contains 12 residues. V trimming: 4 bases; J trimming: 6 bases; junction bases outside the gene matches: 2.

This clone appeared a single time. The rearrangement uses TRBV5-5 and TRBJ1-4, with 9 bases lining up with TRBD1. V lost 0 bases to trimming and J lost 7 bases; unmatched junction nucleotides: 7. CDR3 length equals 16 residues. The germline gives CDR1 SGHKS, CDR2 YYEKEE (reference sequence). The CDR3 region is CASSLGLGQGTEKLFF. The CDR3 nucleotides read TGTGCCAGCAGCTTGGGTCTAGGACAGGGGACTGAAAAACTGTTTTTT.

The CDR3 is CASSLDGGYAGYTF. As DNA, the CDR3 is TGTGCCAGCAGCTTAGATGGCGGGTACGCTGGCTACACCTTC. The J gene is TRBJ1-2, the V gene TRBV11-2; D is unresolved. The germline V gene has CDR1 SGHAT and CDR2 FQNNGV. This CDR3 has 14 residues. V was clipped by 0 bases and J by 7 bases, with 12 bases between them. Full variable domain (outside the CDR3, taken from reference TRBV11-2 and TRBJ1-2): EAGVAQSPRYKIIEKRQSVAFWCNPISGHATLYWYQQILGQGPKLLIQFQNNGVVDDSQLPKDRFSAERLKGVDSTLKIQPAKLEDSAVYLCASSLDGGYAGYTFGSGTRLTVV.

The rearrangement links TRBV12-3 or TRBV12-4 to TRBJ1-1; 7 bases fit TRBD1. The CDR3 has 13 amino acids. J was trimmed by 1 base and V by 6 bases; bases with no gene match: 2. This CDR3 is CASRGQTNTEAFF. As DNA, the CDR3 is TGTGCCAGCAGGGGACAGACGAACACTGAAGCTTTCTTT.

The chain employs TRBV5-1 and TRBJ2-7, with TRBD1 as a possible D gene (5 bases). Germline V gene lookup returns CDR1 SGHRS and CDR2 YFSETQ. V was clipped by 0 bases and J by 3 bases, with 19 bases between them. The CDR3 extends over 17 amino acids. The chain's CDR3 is CASSLEEAGHQIYEQYF. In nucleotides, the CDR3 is TGCGCCAGCAGCTTGGAAGAGGCAGGACACCAAATCTACGAGCAGTACTTC.

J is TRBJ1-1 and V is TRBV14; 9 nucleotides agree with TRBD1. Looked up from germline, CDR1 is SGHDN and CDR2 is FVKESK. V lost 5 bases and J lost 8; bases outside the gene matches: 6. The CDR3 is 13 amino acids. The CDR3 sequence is CASSRDRGTEAFF. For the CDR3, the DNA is TGTGCCAGCAGCAGAGACAGGGGGACCGAAGCTTTCTTT.

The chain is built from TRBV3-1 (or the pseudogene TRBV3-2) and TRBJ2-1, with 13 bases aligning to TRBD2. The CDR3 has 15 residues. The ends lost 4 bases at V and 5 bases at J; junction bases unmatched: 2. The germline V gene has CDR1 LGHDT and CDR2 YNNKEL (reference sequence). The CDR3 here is CASSRTSGGNNEQFF. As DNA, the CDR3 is TGTGCCAGCAGCCGGACTAGCGGGGGAAACAATGAGCAGTTCTTC.

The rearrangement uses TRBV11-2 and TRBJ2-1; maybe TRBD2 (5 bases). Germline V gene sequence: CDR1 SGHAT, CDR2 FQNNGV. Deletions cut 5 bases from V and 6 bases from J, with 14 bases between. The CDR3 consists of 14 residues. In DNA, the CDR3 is TGTGCCAGCAGCCACCCACTAGGGAGCAATGAGCAGTTCTTC. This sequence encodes CASSHPLGSNEQFF.

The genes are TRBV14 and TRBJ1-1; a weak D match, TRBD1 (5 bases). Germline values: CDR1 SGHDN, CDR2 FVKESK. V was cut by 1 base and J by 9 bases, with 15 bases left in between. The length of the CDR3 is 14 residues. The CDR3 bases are TGTGCCAGCAGCCAAGGCGGGGCCGGCTTTAAAGCTTTCTTT. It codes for CASSQGGAGFKAFF.

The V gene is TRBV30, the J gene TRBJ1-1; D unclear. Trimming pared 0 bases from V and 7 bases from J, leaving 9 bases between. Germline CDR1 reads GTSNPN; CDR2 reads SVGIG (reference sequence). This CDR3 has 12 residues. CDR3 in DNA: TGTGCCTGGAGTGTATTTTCGGGTGAAGCTTTCTTT. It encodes CAWSVFSGEAFF.

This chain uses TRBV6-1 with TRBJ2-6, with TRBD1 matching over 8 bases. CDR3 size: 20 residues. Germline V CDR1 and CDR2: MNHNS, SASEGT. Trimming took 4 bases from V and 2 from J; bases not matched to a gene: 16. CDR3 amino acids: CASSVLKGQVLKAGANVLTF. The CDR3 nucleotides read TGTGCCAGCAGTGTTTTAAAGGGACAGGTCCTGAAGGCTGGGGCCAACGTCCTGACTTTC.

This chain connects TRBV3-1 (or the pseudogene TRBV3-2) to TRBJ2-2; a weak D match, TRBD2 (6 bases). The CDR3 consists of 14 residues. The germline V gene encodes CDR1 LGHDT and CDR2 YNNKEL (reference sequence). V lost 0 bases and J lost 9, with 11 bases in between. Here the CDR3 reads CASSQDATSRELFF. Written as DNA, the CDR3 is TGTGCCAGCAGCCAAGATGCCACTAGCAGGGAGCTGTTTTTT.

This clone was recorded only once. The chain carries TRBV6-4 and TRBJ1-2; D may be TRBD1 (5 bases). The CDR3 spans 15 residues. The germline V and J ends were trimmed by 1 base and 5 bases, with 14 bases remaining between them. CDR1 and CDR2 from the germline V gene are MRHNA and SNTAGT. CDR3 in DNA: TGTGCCAGCAGTGACTGGCCGGGGGAGTCTTATGGCTACACCTTC. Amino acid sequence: CASSDWPGESYGYTF.

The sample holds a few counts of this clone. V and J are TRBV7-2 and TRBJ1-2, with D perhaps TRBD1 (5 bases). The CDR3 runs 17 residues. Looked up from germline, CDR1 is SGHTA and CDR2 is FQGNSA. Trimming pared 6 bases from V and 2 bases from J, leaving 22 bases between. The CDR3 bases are TGTGCCAGCAGTTTAAGGGGATTAGGAGTATCCAACTATGGCTACACCTTC. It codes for CASSLRGLGVSNYGYTF.

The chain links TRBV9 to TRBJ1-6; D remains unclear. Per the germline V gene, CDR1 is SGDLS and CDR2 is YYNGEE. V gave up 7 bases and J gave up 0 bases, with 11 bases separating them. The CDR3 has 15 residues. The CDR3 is CASGMGGSYNSPLHF. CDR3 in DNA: TGTGCCAGCGGAATGGGAGGCTCCTATAATTCACCCCTCCACTTT.

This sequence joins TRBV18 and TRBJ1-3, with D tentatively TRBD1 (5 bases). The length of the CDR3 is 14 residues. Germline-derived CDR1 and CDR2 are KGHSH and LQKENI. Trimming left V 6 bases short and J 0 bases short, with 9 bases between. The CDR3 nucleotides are TGTGCCAGCTCGCCAGACAGCTCTGGAAACACCATATATTTT. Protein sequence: CASSPDSSGNTIYF.

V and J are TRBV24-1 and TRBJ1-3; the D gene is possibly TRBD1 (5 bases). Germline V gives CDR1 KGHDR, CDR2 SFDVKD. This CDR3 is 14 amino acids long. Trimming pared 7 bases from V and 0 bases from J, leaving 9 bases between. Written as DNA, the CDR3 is TGTGCCACCAGGCCAGGGCGCTCTGGAAACACCATATATTTT. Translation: CATRPGRSGNTIYF.

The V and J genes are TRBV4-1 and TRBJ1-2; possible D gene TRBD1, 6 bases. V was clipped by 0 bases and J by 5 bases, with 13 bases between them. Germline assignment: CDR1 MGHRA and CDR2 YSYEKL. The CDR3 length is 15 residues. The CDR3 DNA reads TGCGCCAGCAGCCAAGAGGGACAAGAAACATATGGCTACACCTTC. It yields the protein CASSQEGQETYGYTF.